This TCR beta chain was sequenced during a study of a mutant IDH1 vaccine in newly diagnosed glioma. Whole-study context: Earlier care involved radiotherapy, temozolomide, or both, and the majority received both.

Data came from immunoSEQ multiplex PCR; TCRdb stores just in-frame clones and leaves some out. This table holds about 60,000 clones, about 84% found once. General study findings and limits: Vaccine-induced immune responses occurred in over 80% of patients. Pseudoprogression showed no apparent link to changes in top peripheral T cell clonotypes.

Turning to this clone: Its antigen is currently unknown.

Noted time point: week 11, during vaccination. Topical imiquimod accompanied each vaccine dose, which consisted of 300 ug of mutant IDH1 20-mer peptide. Astrocytomas found in donors were new, WHO grade 3 or 4, IDH1-mutant and ATRX-lost. The germline V gene encodes CDR1 MNHNS and CDR2 SASEGT. This CDR3 spans 15 amino acids. After removal of 8 bases from V and 4 bases from J, the junction contained 10 bases not matched to a gene. The sequence derives from a man aged 25 to 40 with glioma. The chain links TRBV6-1 to TRBJ1-5; 8 nucleotides agree with TRBD1. Sequencing was performed on PBMCs, taken from a glioma patient whose treatment included an IDH1 peptide vaccine. This CDR3 is CASEDLQGVNQPQHF. The CDR3, as DNA: TGTGCCAGCGAGGATCTACAGGGGGTTAATCAGCCCCAGCATTTT.